This is a list of T cell receptor beta chains from one sample in a study of blood T cell repertoires in COVID-19. This table comes from immunoSEQ multiplex PCR, and its TCRdb copy is limited to in-frame clones, with some not included. The sample has nearly 45,000 clones; around 82% are singletons. Sequenced input: peripheral blood. The receptors derive from a woman older than 75 with acute or convalescent COVID-19. Each CDR3 is given with its conserved first and last residue. A D gene is named only where the DNA matches it firmly. Size is omitted from some rows. Given values are once, few, many or a class for expanded clones.

v_gene,abundance,d_gene,j_gene,CDR3aa,CDR3nt
TRBV7-2,NA,TRBD2,TRBJ2-7,CASSLAWLGGGRAKLTYEQYF,TGTGCCAGCAGCTTAGCGTGGTTGGGCGGCGGGAGGGCAAAGTTAACCTACGAGCAGTACTTC
TRBV18,NA,TRBD1,TRBJ1-2,CASSPALGTGEANYGYTF,TGTGCCAGCTCACCGGCTTTAGGGACAGGGGAAGCTAACTATGGCTACACCTTC
TRBV18,few,NA,TRBJ1-3,CASSSGLGNSGNTIYF,TGTGCCAGCTCATCGGGACTCGGAAACTCTGGAAACACCATATATTTT
TRBV3-1/TRBV3-2,few,NA,TRBJ2-1,CASSQDQASYNEQFF,TGTGCCAGCAGCCAAGATCAGGCGTCCTACAATGAGCAGTTCTTC
TRBV5-6,NA,NA,TRBJ2-3,CASSLYGAGRGDTQYF,TGTGCCAGCAGCTTGTATGGTGCGGGACGCGGAGATACGCAGTATTTT
TRBV10-3,NA,NA,TRBJ2-3,CAIGADYTQYF,TGTGCCATCGGGGCCGATTATACGCAGTATTTT
TRBV15,once,TRBD1,TRBJ2-5,CATSRGAGGQETQYF,TGTGCCACCAGCCGTGGGGCAGGGGGTCAAGAGACCCAGTACTTC
TRBV7-2,NA,NA,TRBJ2-1,CASNGGIYNEQFF,TGTGCCAGCAATGGAGGGATATACAATGAGCAGTTCTTC
TRBV7-9,once,TRBD1,TRBJ1-6,CASSLEGAERAGSPLHF,TGTGCCAGCAGCTTAGAGGGGGCAGAGCGTGCTGGTTCACCCCTCCACTTT
TRBV19,once,TRBD1,TRBJ1-2,CASSIDPSTGDGYTF,TGTGCCAGTAGTATAGATCCGTCGACAGGGGACGGCTACACCTTC
TRBV25-1,NA,TRBD1,TRBJ1-3,CASRETGGRGNTIYF,TGTGCCAGCAGAGAGACAGGGGGCAGGGGAAACACCATATATTTT
TRBV11-2,NA,NA,TRBJ1-1,CASSRRLGEGVAFF,TGTGCCAGCAGCCGCCGGTTAGGCGAAGGGGTAGCTTTCTTT
TRBV6-4,NA,TRBD2,TRBJ2-7,CASSDPGLAGDHEQYF,TGTGCCAGCAGTGACCCCGGACTAGCGGGAGACCACGAGCAGTACTTC
TRBV5-4,NA,TRBD2,TRBJ2-5,CASSLAGGAQETQYF,TGTGCCAGCAGCTTGGCGGGAGGGGCTCAAGAGACCCAGTACTTC
TRBV10-3,NA,NA,TRBJ2-3,CATRGPYKDTQYF,TGTGCCACGCGAGGGCCGTATAAAGATACGCAGTATTTT
TRBV5-1,few,TRBD2,TRBJ2-2,CASSPLAGGITGELFF,TGCGCCAGCAGCCCTTTAGCGGGAGGCATCACCGGGGAGCTGTTTTTT
TRBV30,NA,NA,TRBJ2-2,CAWTRSGLRTQTGELFF,TGTGCCTGGACCAGGAGCGGACTACGGACACAAACCGGGGAGCTGTTTTTT
TRBV19,NA,TRBD2,TRBJ2-1,CASSSRTAGDYNEQFF,TGTGCCAGTAGTTCACGGACAGCGGGAGATTACAATGAGCAGTTCTTC
TRBV30,few,TRBD1,TRBJ1-5,CAWQDRVGPQHF,TGTGCCTGGCAAGACAGGGTAGGGCCCCAGCATTTT
TRBV24-1,NA,TRBD2,TRBJ2-3,CATSDSGRVDTQYF,TGTGCCACCAGTGATAGCGGGAGGGTGGATACGCAGTATTTT
TRBV2,NA,NA,TRBJ2-1,CASTESSYNEQFF,TGTGCCAGCACGGAGAGCTCCTACAATGAGCAGTTCTTC
TRBV5-1,NA,NA,TRBJ2-1,CASSLEYGSGYNEQFF,TGCGCCAGCAGCTTAGAGTACGGGAGCGGCTACAATGAGCAGTTCTTC
TRBV15,NA,NA,TRBJ1-1,CATSTQRKSLGTEAFF,TGTGCCACCAGCACCCAGAGGAAGTCCCTGGGCACTGAAGCTTTCTTT
TRBV6-5,NA,TRBD1,TRBJ2-7,CASSPGQGVPREQYF,TGTGCCAGCAGTCCCGGACAGGGGGTTCCTAGGGAGCAGTACTTC
TRBV11-3,NA,NA,TRBJ1-6,CASSQTGNSPLHF,TGTGCCAGCAGCCAGACAGGCAATTCACCCCTCCACTTT
TRBV28,few,NA,TRBJ1-4,CASSFYVGEGLSTNEKLFF,TGTGCCAGCAGTTTCTATGTCGGGGAGGGTTTGTCGACTAATGAAAAACTGTTTTTT
TRBV7-9,NA,NA,TRBJ1-5,CASSVGGQPQHF,TGTGCCAGCAGCGTCGGGGGTCAGCCCCAGCATTTT
TRBV12-3/TRBV12-4,NA,NA,TRBJ2-7,CASSLGGLYEQYF,TGTGCCAGCAGTTTAGGAGGGCTCTACGAGCAGTACTTC
TRBV6-5,NA,TRBD1,TRBJ1-2,CASNGQGVGYTF,TGTGCCAGCAACGGACAGGGAGTTGGCTACACCTTC
TRBV18,NA,TRBD2,TRBJ2-2,CASSQEAGVAGELFF,TGTGCCAGCTCACAAGAAGCGGGAGTAGCGGGGGAGCTGTTTTTT
TRBV28,NA,NA,TRBJ2-7,CASFSHHSPYEQYF,TGTGCCAGCTTTTCTCACCACAGTCCCTACGAGCAGTACTTC
TRBV2,NA,NA,TRBJ2-7,CARSGGEGGGSYEQYF,TGTGCCCGCAGTGGGGGGGAAGGGGGGGGCTCCTACGAGCAGTACTTC
TRBV5-6,NA,TRBD1,TRBJ1-5,CASSEGSTGVGPQHF,TGTGCCAGCTCAGAGGGCAGCACAGGGGTTGGGCCCCAGCATTTT
TRBV7-2,few,TRBD1,TRBJ1-4,CASSFTGAPNEKLFF,TGTGCCAGCAGCTTTACAGGGGCCCCTAATGAAAAACTGTTTTTT
TRBV2,NA,TRBD1,TRBJ2-5,CASRTYRGKETQYF,TGTGCCAGCAGAACTTACAGGGGAAAAGAGACCCAGTACTTC
TRBV7-9,NA,NA,TRBJ1-1,CASSSYTEAFF,TGTGCCAGCAGCTCCTATACTGAAGCTTTCTTT
TRBV5-6,NA,TRBD2,TRBJ2-7,CASSISGANIYYEQYF,TGTGCCAGCAGCATCAGCGGGGCAAATATTTACTACGAGCAGTACTTC